The 5 T cell receptor beta chains below were found in one sample sequenced in a study of blood T cell repertoires in COVID-19. Using immunoSEQ multiplex PCR, the repertoire was profiled, and TCRdb retains in-frame clones only, with some absent. The sample comprises about 400,000 clones, 88% of which are singletons, and approximately 2% rests with the top ten. Sequencing was carried out using PBMCs or T cells enriched from blood (not recorded which). These receptors were collected from a woman aged 40 to 50 with acute COVID-19.

The rearrangement links TRBV30 to TRBJ1-5; D is unclear. The CDR3 length is 14 residues. Germline-derived CDR1 and CDR2 are GTSNPN and SVGIG (reference sequence). V gave up 2 bases and J gave up 5 bases, with 13 bases separating them. This CDR3 reads CAWSPYGGHQPQHF. The CDR3 region has the DNA TGTGCCTGGAGTCCCTATGGAGGCCATCAGCCCCAGCATTTT.

The rearrangement joins TRBV6-6 to TRBJ2-3; 7 nucleotides line up with TRBD1. This CDR3 has 15 residues. The V gene's germline CDR1 is MNHNY and CDR2 SVGAGI (reference sequence). The V segment lost 2 bases and the J segment 1 base; nucleotides outside the gene matches: 3. The CDR3 loop is CASSYITGGTDTQYF. Here the CDR3 DNA reads TGTGCCAGCAGTTACATTACAGGGGGCACAGATACGCAGTATTTT.

This chain links TRBV5-3 with TRBJ2-7; D is undetermined. TRBV5-3 is labeled an ORF, and its function is uncertain. CDR3 length: 13 residues. V was shortened by 0 bases and J by 1 base, with 5 bases between the two germline ends. DNA for the CDR3: TGTGCCAGAAGCTTGGCGGGTTCCTACGAGCAGTACTTC. Protein product: CARSLAGSYEQYF.

This chain links TRBV19 with TRBJ2-7; tentative D call: TRBD2 (6 bases). This CDR3 contains 17 residues. With 6 bases removed from V and 1 base from J, the gap between germline ends came to 22 bases. CDR1 and CDR2 from the germline V gene are LNHDA and SQIVND (reference sequence). Here the CDR3 DNA reads TGTGCCAGTAGCCGGGTGGGGGGTAAGGGAAGGTCCTACGAGCAGTACTTC. This gives the protein CASSRVGGKGRSYEQYF. The full variable domain, in which reference TRBV19 and TRBJ2-7 provide the parts outside the CDR3, is DGGITQSPKYLFRKEGQNVTLSCEQNLNHDAMYWYRQDPGQGLRLIYYSQIVNDFQKGDIAEGYSVSREKKESFPLTVTSAQKNPTAFYLCASSRVGGKGRSYEQYFGPGTRLTVT.

The chain carries TRBV7-2 and TRBJ1-2, with 8 bases lining up with TRBD1. This CDR3 region has 15 residues. The V gene's germline CDR1 is SGHTA and CDR2 FQGNSA. Germline trimming cut 4 bases from V and 4 bases from J; bases unmatched to any gene: 8. CDR3 sequence (DNA): TGTGCCAGCAGCTCCCGGACAGGGATACTCTATGGCTACACCTTC. This translates into CASSSRTGILYGYTF.